The 17 T cell receptor beta chains below come from one sample, sequenced in a study of cytomegalovirus exposure and HLA in healthy donors. The PCR made use of 60 Vbeta and 13 Jbeta primers. The table came from immunoSEQ multiplex PCR; TCRdb's copy has only in-frame clones and leaves some out. Among 150,000 to 200,000 clones, 77% were seen once, and the ten largest hold roughly 1.5%. The sample consisted of PBMCs. These receptor sequences come from a man younger than 30 in good health and CMV-seronegative.

The chain combines TRBV4-3 with TRBJ2-5, with 7 bases lining up with TRBD1. TRBJ2-7 explains the end of the DNA better; the J call may be wrong. Germline assignment: CDR1 LGHNA and CDR2 YSLEER. The CDR3 spans 16 residues. The CDR3 nucleotides are TGCGCCAGCAGCCAAGATGGAGCAGGGGGCTCCTACGAGCAGTACTTC. This encodes CASSQDGAGGSYEQYF.

CDR3 sequence: CASSAGQRNTGELFF. In nucleotides, the CDR3 is TGTGCCAGCAGTGCAGGACAGAGAAACACCGGGGAGCTGTTTTTT. This chain joins TRBV6-1 and TRBJ2-2; D might be TRBD1 (6 bases). The CDR3 spans 15 residues. Germline CDR1 MNHNS, CDR2 SASEGT. The V end was cut by 4 bases, the J end by 2 bases, with 11 bases between.

V and J are TRBV30 and TRBJ1-2; unclear D gene. Germline V gene data show CDR1 as GTSNPN and CDR2 as SVGIG (reference sequence). This CDR3 is 13 amino acids long. The V end lost 0 bases, the J end lost 4 bases, and 9 bases lay between the germline ends. CDR3 DNA sequence: TGTGCCTGGAGTGTCTTTCCCTTCTATGGCTACACCTTC. Protein: CAWSVFPFYGYTF.

The chain links TRBV30 to TRBJ2-5, with 8 bases fitting TRBD2. V shed 7 bases, J shed 0 bases, and the junction held 13 bases outside the gene matches. The CDR3 extends over 16 amino acids. Germline CDR1 and CDR2: GTSNPN and SVGIG (reference sequence). In DNA form, the CDR3 reads TGTGCCTATACGGGAGGGAGGGGGGGGTACCAAGAGACCCAGTACTTC. Protein product: CAYTGGRGGYQETQYF.

The chain links TRBV4-3 to TRBJ2-3; D may be TRBD2 (5 bases). CDR1 is LGHNA, CDR2 YSLEER, per germline. The length of the CDR3 is 15 residues. Deletions cut 5 bases from V and 1 base from J, with 13 bases between. The CDR3 protein is CASSYRDTGTDTQYF. As DNA, the CDR3 is TGCGCCAGCAGCTACCGGGATACAGGCACAGATACGCAGTATTTT.

This clone was seen more than once but under ten times. This chain joins TRBV29-1 and TRBJ2-3; possibly TRBD1 for D (6 bases). The CDR3 consists of 12 residues. Germline V CDR1 and CDR2: SQVTM, ANQGSEA. The V gene lost 6 bases and the J gene lost 1 base, with 8 bases spanning the gap. In nucleotides, the CDR3 is TGCAGCGTGGCAGGGGGCACAGATACGCAGTATTTT. Its translation: CSVAGGTDTQYF.

The chain uses TRBV2 and TRBJ2-7; TRBD2 matches 11 bases. V dropped 5 bases and J dropped 2; count of bases not matched to a gene: 11. This CDR3 comprises 17 residues. Germline loops: CDR1 SNHLY, CDR2 FYNNEI. Written as DNA, the CDR3 is TGTGCCAGCAGTTCACAGACTAGCGGGGCTACCACCTACGAGCAGTACTTC. The encoded protein is CASSSQTSGATTYEQYF.

The chain combines TRBV5-6 with TRBJ2-3, with a weak D call TRBD2 (6 bases). V lost 3 bases and J lost 4, with 21 bases in between. The CDR3 is 17 residues long. Germline CDR1 reads SGHDT; CDR2 reads YYEEEE. The CDR3 is CASSYWGDSQYADTQYF. Written as DNA, the CDR3 is TGTGCCAGCAGCTATTGGGGGGACTCCCAATATGCAGATACGCAGTATTTT.

This rearrangement joins TRBV9 to TRBJ2-1, with TRBD1 as a possible D gene (7 bases). Per germline, CDR1 SGDLS and CDR2 YYNGEE. V dropped 4 bases and J dropped 3 bases, with 17 bases sitting between them. The CDR3 is 16 amino acids. CDR3 amino acids: CASSPEAGGLYNEQFF. The DNA of the CDR3 is TGTGCCAGCAGCCCTGAGGCAGGGGGGCTCTACAATGAGCAGTTCTTC.

The chain carries TRBV27 and TRBJ2-1; possibly TRBD1 for D (6 bases). V lost 3 bases and J lost 8, with 11 bases in between. Germline V gene data show CDR1 as MNHEY and CDR2 as SMNVEV (reference sequence). The CDR3 sequence is 13 residues long. The CDR3 sequence is CASSFSGVDEQFF. CDR3 sequence (DNA): TGTGCCAGCAGTTTTTCAGGGGTCGATGAGCAGTTCTTC.

This clone showed up just a few times. The V and J genes are TRBV7-8 and TRBJ1-6; D is perhaps TRBD1 (6 bases). The CDR3 sequence is 15 residues long. The V and J ends lost 5 bases and 7 bases respectively, with 15 bases between them. CDR1 is SGHVS and CDR2 is FQNEAQ in the germline V gene. CDR3 in amino acids: CASSQRRTENSPLHF. CDR3 nucleotides: TGTGCCAGCAGCCAGAGGAGGACAGAAAATTCACCCCTCCACTTT.

The V gene is TRBV6-5, the J gene TRBJ1-1, with 10 bases fitting TRBD1. CDR1 MNHEY and CDR2 SVGAGI come from the germline V gene. The CDR3 extends over 15 amino acids. V dropped 4 bases and J dropped 0; count of bases not matched to a gene: 2. The CDR3 sequence: CASSLTGGLNTEAFF. CDR3 bases: TGTGCCAGCAGTTTGACAGGGGGCCTGAACACTGAAGCTTTCTTT.

V is TRBV27 and J is TRBJ1-1, with 9 bases lining up with TRBD1. The CDR3 length is 13 residues. Losses at the gene ends were 6 bases for V and 7 bases for J; bases not matched to a gene: 6. The germline V gene has CDR1 MNHEY and CDR2 SMNVEV (reference sequence). In DNA form, the CDR3 reads TGTGCCAGCAGCCTCCAGGGACAGGGTGAAGCTTTCTTT. Protein sequence: CASSLQGQGEAFF.

This rearrangement joins TRBV7-8 to TRBJ2-1; a weak D match, TRBD2 (6 bases). With 2 bases removed from V and 10 bases from J, the gap between germline ends came to 15 bases. The CDR3 contains 14 residues. The germline gives CDR1 SGHVS, CDR2 FQNEAQ. CDR3 bases: TGTGCCAGCAGCTTAACGGGGGTCGCCGTCGAGCAGTTCTTC. Its translation: CASSLTGVAVEQFF.

The J gene is TRBJ2-1, the V gene TRBV4-2; TRBD2 matches at 9 bases. V shed 8 bases, J shed 9 bases, and the junction held 17 bases outside the gene matches. Germline V gene data show CDR1 as LGHNA and CDR2 as YNFKEQ. The CDR3 has 16 amino acids. For the CDR3, the DNA is TGTGCCAGCGCTCGTAGCGGGAGAGGGGGGGGTAGTGAGCAGTTCTTC. This codes for CASARSGRGGGSEQFF.

This clone was found a few times. The V call is TRBV11-2, the J call TRBJ2-1; perhaps TRBD1 as D (5 bases). Trimming pared 0 bases from V and 7 bases from J, leaving 7 bases between. CDR1 is SGHAT, CDR2 FQNNGV, per germline. The CDR3 loop spans 13 amino acids. The CDR3 region is CASSLDRVNEQFF. The CDR3, as DNA: TGTGCCAGCAGCTTAGACAGGGTAAATGAGCAGTTCTTC.

The V gene is TRBV7-9, the J gene TRBJ2-7; a weak D match, TRBD2 (5 bases). The CDR3 loop spans 14 amino acids. Trimming shortened V by 5 bases and J by 1 base, and 12 bases separated the two germline ends. CDR1 and CDR2 from the germline V gene are SEHNR and FQNEAQ (reference sequence). This CDR3 reads CASSLHSGSYEQYF. DNA for the CDR3: TGTGCCAGCAGCCTCCATTCGGGATCCTACGAGCAGTACTTC.